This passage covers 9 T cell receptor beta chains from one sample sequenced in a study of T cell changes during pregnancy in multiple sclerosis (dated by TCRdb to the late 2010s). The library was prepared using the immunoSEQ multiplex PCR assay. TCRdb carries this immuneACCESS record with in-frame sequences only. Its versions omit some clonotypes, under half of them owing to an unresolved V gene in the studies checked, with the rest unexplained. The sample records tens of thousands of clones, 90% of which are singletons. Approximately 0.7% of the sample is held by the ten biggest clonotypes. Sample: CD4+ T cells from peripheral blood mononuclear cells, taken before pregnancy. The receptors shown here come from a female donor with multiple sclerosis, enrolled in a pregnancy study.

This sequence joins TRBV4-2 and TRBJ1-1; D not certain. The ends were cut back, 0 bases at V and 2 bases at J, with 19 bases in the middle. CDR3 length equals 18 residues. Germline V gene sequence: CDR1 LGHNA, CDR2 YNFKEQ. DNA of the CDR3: TGTGCCAGCAGCCAAGAAGGGTCAAGGAGGCAGGCCAACACTGAAGCTTTCTTT. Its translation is CASSQEGSRRQANTEAFF.

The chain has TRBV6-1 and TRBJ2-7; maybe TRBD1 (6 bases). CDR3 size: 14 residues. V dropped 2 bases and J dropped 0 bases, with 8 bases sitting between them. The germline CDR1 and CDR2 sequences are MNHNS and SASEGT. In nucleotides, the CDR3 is TGTGCCAGCAGTGAAACAGGGATCTCCTACGAGCAGTACTTC. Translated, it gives CASSETGISYEQYF.

The DNA for the CDR3 is TGCGCCAGCAGCTTGGAGGGGGACGGAGACGAGCAGTACTTC. Translated, it gives CASSLEGDGDEQYF. The gene calls are TRBV5-1 and TRBJ2-7; tentative D call: TRBD1 (6 bases). The V end was cut by 0 bases, the J end by 5 bases, with 12 bases between. The CDR3 contains 14 residues. The germline gives CDR1 SGHRS, CDR2 YFSETQ.

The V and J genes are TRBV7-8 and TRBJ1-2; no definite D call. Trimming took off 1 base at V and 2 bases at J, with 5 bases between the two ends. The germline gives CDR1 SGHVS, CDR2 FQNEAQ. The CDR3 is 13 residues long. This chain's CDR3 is CASSLVENYGYTF. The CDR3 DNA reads TGTGCCAGCAGCTTAGTAGAAAACTATGGCTACACCTTC. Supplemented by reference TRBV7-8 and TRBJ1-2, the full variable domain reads GAGVSQSPRYKVAKRGQDVALRCDPISGHVSLFWYQQALGQGPEFLTYFQNEAQLDKSGLPSDRFFAERPEGSVSTLKIQRTQQEDSAVYLCASSLVENYGYTFGSGTRLTVV.

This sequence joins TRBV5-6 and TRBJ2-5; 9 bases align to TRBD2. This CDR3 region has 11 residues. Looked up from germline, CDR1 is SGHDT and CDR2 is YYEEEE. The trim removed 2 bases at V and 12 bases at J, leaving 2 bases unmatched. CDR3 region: CASSFGLAKYF. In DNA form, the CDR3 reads TGTGCCAGCAGCTTCGGACTAGCGAAGTACTTC. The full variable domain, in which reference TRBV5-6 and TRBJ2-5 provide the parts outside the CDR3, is DAGVTQSPTHLIKTRGQQVTLRCSPKSGHDTVSWYQQALGQGPQFIFQYYEEEERQRGNFPDRFSGHQFPNYSSELNVNALLLGDSALYLCASSFGLAKYFGPGTRLLVL.

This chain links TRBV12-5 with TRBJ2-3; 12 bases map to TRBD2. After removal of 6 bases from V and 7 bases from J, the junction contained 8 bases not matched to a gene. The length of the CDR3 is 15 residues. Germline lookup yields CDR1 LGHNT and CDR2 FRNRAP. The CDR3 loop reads CASGRQGLAGHTQYF. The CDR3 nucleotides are TGTGCTAGTGGCCGACAGGGACTAGCGGGCCATACGCAGTATTTT.

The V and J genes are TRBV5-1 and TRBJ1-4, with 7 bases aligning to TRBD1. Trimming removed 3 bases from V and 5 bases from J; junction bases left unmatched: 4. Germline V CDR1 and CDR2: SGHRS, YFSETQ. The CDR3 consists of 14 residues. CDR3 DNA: TGCGCCAGCAGCTCAGGGGGAAGCAATGAAAAACTGTTTTTT. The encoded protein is CASSSGGSNEKLFF.

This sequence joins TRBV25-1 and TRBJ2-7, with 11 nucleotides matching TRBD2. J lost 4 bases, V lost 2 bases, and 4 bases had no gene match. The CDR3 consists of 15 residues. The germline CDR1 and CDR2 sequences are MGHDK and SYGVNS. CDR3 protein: CASSERLAGRYEQYF. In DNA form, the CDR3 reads TGTGCCAGCAGTGAACGACTAGCGGGAAGGTACGAGCAGTACTTC.

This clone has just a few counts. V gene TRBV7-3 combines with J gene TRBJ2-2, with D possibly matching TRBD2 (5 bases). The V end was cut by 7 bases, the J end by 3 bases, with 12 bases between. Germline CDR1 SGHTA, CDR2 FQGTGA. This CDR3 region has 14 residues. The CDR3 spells CASMEAWDTGELFF. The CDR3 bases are TGTGCCAGCATGGAGGCTTGGGACACCGGGGAGCTGTTTTTT.